In its sample, the clone carrying this TCR beta chain was seen once. The antigen is undetermined. The sample belongs to a study of T cell responses to AZD1222 COVID-19 vaccine. For the study at large: The study pooled second doses at about 4 or about 12 weeks. Whole-study findings and limits: Clonal diversity was possibly underestimated, and white British individuals and females predominated among donors. CD4 TCRs associated with vaccination spanned spike, dominating at 160-218 and 743-854. Reports say nearly half of spike-specific TCRs go after unmutated variant regions.

Data came from immunoSEQ multiplex PCR; TCRdb stores just in-frame clones and leaves some out. The table lists some 130,000 clones, 75% to 95% of them singletons, with 2.8% in the top ten. Germline V gene sequence: CDR1 GTSNPN, CDR2 SVGIG (reference sequence). V lost 8 bases and J lost 5; bases outside the gene matches: 5. The CDR3 contains 11 residues. The receptor was isolated from an adult in good health. The material sequenced was peripheral blood, taken on day 0 of AZD1222 vaccination. V gene TRBV30 combines with J gene TRBJ1-2; 7 positions match TRBD1. This CDR3 is CAGTARYGYTF. CDR3 DNA: TGTGCCGGGACAGCGAGATATGGCTACACCTTC.